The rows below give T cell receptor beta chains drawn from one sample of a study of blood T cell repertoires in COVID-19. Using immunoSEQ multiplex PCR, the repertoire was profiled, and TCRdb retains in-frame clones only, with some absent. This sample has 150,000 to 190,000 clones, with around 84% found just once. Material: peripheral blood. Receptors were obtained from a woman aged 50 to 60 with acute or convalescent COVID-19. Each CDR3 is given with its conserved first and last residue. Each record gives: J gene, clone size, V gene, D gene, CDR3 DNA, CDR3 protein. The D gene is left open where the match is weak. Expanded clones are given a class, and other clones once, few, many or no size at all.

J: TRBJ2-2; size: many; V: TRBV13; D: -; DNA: TGTGCCAGCAGCCCCCAGGGGTCGGGCACCGGGGAGCTGTTTTTT; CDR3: CASSPQGSGTGELFF
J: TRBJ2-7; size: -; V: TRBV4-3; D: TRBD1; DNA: TGCGCCAGCAGCCAATATGGACAGGGGATCTACGAGCAGTACTTC; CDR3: CASSQYGQGIYEQYF
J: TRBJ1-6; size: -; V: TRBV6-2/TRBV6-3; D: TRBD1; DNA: TGTGCCAGCAGTGAGACCCAGGGGGCGTATTCACCCCTCCACTTT; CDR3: CASSETQGAYSPLHF
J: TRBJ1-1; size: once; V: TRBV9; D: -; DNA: TGTGCCAGCAGCGATTTTTCGGAGAGGGTAAACACTGAAGCTTTCTTT; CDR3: CASSDFSERVNTEAFF
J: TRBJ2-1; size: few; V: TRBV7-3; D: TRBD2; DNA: TGTGCCAGCAGCTTGGGGGGGTTCTACAATGAGCAGTTCTTC; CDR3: CASSLGGFYNEQFF
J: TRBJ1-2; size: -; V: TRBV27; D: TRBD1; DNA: TGTGCCAGCAGTCGAACAGGGGGATATAACTATGGCTACACCTTC; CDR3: CASSRTGGYNYGYTF
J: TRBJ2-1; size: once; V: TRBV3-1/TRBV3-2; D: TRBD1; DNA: TGTGCCAGCAGCCAGTACAGGGGGCCGCGATCCAATGAGCAGTTCTTC; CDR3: CASSQYRGPRSNEQFF
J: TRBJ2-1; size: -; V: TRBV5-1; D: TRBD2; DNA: TGCGCCAGCAGCCACGGCCGGACTAGCGGGGGCAATGAGCAGTTCTTC; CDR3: CASSHGRTSGGNEQFF
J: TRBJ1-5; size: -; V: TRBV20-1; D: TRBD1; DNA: TGCAGTGCTATTGACAGGGGCAATCAGCCCCAGCATTTT; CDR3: CSAIDRGNQPQHF
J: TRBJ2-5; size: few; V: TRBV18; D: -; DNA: TGTGCCAGCTGTACCCCCGGTTTGGAGACCCAGTACTTC; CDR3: CASCTPGLETQYF
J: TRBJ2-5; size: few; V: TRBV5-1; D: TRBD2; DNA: TGCGCCAGCAGCCCCGGGGCGGGGGGAAAAGAGACCCAGTACTTC; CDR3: CASSPGAGGKETQYF
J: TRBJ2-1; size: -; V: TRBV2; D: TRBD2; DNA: TGTGCCAGCAGTCTAGCGGGGGGGCCCTACAATGAGCAGTTCTTC; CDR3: CASSLAGGPYNEQFF
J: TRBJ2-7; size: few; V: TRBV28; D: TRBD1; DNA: TGTGCCAGCAGTTTAACCGAGCCAGGGGGCCAGCAGTACTTC; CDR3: CASSLTEPGGQQYF
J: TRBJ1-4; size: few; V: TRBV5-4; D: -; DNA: TGTGCCAGCAGCTTGGTGGGAGGAACTAATGAAAAACTGTTTTTT; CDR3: CASSLVGGTNEKLFF
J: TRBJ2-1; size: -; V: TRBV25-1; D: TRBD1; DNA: TGTGCCAGCAGGGAGGGACAGGGAAATGAGCAGTTCTTC; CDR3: CASREGQGNEQFF
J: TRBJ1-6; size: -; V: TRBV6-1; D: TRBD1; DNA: TGTGCCAGCAGTGAACAGGGGGCGATCGATGATTCACCCCTCCACTTT; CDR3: CASSEQGAIDDSPLHF
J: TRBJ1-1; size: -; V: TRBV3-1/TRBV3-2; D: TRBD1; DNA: TGTGCCAGCAGCCAAGTGGACAGGGGCTCGACTGAAGCTTTCTTT; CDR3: CASSQVDRGSTEAFF
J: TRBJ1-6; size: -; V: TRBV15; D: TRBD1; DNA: TGTGCCACCAGCAGAGGGACAGGGCATTCACCCCTCCACTTT; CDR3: CATSRGTGHSPLHF
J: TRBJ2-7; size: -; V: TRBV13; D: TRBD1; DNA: TGTGCCAGCAGCCGAAAGACAGGGACCCACGAGCAGTACTTC; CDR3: CASSRKTGTHEQYF
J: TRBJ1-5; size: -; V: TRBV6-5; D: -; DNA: TGTGCCAGCAGATTAGGCAATCAGCCCCAGCATTTT; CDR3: CASRLGNQPQHF
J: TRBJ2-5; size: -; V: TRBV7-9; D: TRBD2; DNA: TGTGCCAGCAAGGCAGCGGGGGGGCAAGAGACCCAGTACTTC; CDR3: CASKAAGGQETQYF
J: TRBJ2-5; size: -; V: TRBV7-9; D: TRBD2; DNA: TGTGCCAGCAGCATGGGACTAGCGGGAGTGCAAGAGACCCAGTACTTC; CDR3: CASSMGLAGVQETQYF
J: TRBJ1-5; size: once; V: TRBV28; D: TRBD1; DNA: TGTGCCAGCAGTTTATACAGGGGGGGTCAGCCCCAGCATTTT; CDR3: CASSLYRGGQPQHF
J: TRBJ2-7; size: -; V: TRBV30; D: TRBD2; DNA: TGTGCCTGGAGCTCCGGGACTAGCGCACCCTACGAGCAGTACTTC; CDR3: CAWSSGTSAPYEQYF
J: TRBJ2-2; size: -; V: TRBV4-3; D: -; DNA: TGCGCCAGCAGCCAAGAAGTTTTAAGGACTTACAACACCGGGGAGCTGTTTTTT; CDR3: CASSQEVLRTYNTGELFF
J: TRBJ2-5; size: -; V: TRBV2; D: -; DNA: TGTGCCAGCAGTGGCCGAGGAGCCGGGAGACACCAATACTTC; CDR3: CASSGRGAGRHQYF
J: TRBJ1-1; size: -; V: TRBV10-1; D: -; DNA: TGCGCCAGCAGTCCACTGGTGGACACTGAAGCTTTCTTT; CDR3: CASSPLVDTEAFF
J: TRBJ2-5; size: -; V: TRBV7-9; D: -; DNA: TGTGCCAGCAGCTTAGCGCGGGAGACCCAGTACTTC; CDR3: CASSLARETQYF
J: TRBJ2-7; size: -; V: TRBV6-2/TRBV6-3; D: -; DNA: TGTGCCAGCAGTTACTCGGCAGGATCTGGTAGGGGAACGTCTTTGTACGAGCAGTACTTC; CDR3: CASSYSAGSGRGTSLYEQYF
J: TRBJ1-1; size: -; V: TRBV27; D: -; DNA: TGTGCCAGCAGTTTGTCGCGGAACACTGAAGCTTTCTTT; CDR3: CASSLSRNTEAFF
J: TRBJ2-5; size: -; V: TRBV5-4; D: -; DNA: TGTGCCAGCAGCACATCCCAAGAGACCCAGTACTTC; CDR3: CASSTSQETQYF
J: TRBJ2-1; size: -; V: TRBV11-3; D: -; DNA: TGTGCCAGCAGCGTTAATTCCTACAATGAGCAGTTCTTC; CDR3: CASSVNSYNEQFF
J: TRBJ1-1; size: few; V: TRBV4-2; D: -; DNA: TGTGCCAGCAGCCAAGAATTTCAGGTAGAAGCTTTCTTT; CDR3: CASSQEFQVEAFF
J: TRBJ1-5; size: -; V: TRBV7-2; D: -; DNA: TGTGCCAGCAGCCCTGACGCCGGGAATCAGCCCCAGCATTTT; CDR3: CASSPDAGNQPQHF
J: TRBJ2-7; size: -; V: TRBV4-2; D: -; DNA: TGTGCCAGCAGCCAAATGTACAGAGCCTACGAGCAGTACTTC; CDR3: CASSQMYRAYEQYF
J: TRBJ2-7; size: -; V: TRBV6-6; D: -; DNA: TGTGCCAGCAGTTACTCTGCAGGGGCCTCTTACGAGCAGTACTTC; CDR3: CASSYSAGASYEQYF
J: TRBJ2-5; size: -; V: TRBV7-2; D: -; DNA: TGTGCCAGCAGCTACTCATTGGAGACCCAGTACTTC; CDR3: CASSYSLETQYF
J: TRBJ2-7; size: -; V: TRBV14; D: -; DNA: TGTGCCAGCAGCCCGTGGATCGGGGGAAACTCCTACGAGCAGTACTTC; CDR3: CASSPWIGGNSYEQYF
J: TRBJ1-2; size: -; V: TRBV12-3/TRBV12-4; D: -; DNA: TGTGCCAGCCTAGGGGGACGGGTTGGCTACACCTTC; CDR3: CASLGGRVGYTF
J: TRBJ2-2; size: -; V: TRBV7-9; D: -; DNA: TGTGCCAGCAGCTTAGCGTGGGCAGCTTTTAACACCGGGGAGCTGTTTTTT; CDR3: CASSLAWAAFNTGELFF
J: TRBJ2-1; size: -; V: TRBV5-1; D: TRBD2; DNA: TGCGCCAGCAGCGAAACTAGCGGGGGGGCCCTCTCCTACAATGAGCAGTTCTTC; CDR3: CASSETSGGALSYNEQFF
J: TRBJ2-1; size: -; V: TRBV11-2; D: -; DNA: TGTGCCAGCAGCCAACCGACAGCGAATGAGCAGTTCTTC; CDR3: CASSQPTANEQFF
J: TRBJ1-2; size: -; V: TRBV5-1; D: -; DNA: TGCGCCAGTCAATCAGACGCGGGTTTTAATTATGGCTACACCTTC; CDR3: CASQSDAGFNYGYTF
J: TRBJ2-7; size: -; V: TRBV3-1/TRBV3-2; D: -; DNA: TGTGCCAGCAGCCAAGACAGGCAGGCGTTCTACGAGCAGTACTTC; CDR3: CASSQDRQAFYEQYF
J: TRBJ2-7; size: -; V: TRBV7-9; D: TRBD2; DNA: TGTGCCAGCAGCTTAGGCAGAGCGGGAATGCTACGCGAGCAGTACTTC; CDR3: CASSLGRAGMLREQYF
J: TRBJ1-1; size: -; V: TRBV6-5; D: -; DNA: TGTGCAGCAGTGTGGGGGCGCGCGTATAGAGGAGCTTTCTTT; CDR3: CAAVWGRAYRGAFF
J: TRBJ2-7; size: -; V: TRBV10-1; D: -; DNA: TGCGCCAGCAGTGAAGGGGGAAGATACGAGCAGTACTTC; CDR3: CASSEGGRYEQYF
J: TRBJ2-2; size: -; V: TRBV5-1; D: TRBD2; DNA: TGCGCCAGCAGCGAACTAGCGGGAGGCGGGACCGGGGAGCTGTTTTTT; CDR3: CASSELAGGGTGELFF
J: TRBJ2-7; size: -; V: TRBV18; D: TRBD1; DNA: TGTGCCAGCTCACCAGGGACAGGGACTAATAACGAGCAGTACTTC; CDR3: CASSPGTGTNNEQYF
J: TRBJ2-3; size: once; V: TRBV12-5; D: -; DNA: TGTGCTAGTGGTTTGGACCCGGCCATGAGAGGGCTTAGCACAGATACGCAGTATTTT; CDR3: CASGLDPAMRGLSTDTQYF
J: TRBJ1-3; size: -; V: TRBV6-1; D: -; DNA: TGTGCCAGCAGTGGCGGGGCCCGATACTCTGGAAACACCATATATTTT; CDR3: CASSGGARYSGNTIYF
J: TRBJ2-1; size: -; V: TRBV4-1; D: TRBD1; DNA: TGCGCCAGCAGCCAAGACCCGGGACAGGGGGCTAATGAGCAGTTCTTC; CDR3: CASSQDPGQGANEQFF
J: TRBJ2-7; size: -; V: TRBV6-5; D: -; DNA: TGTGCCAGCAGTTACCAAGGGGGTCTGTACTTC; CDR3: CASSYQGGLYF
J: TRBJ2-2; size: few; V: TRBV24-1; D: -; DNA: TGTGCCAAAGCGTCCGGGGAGTACACCGGGGAGCTGTTTTTT; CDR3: CAKASGEYTGELFF
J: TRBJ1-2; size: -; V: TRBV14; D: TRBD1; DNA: TGTGCCAGCAGCCAGGCCGGGACAGGGACGAAAGGCTACACCTTC; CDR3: CASSQAGTGTKGYTF
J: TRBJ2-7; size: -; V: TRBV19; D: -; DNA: TGTGCCAGTGCCATAACAGGGACCTACGAGCAGTACTTC; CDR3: CASAITGTYEQYF